This T cell receptor beta chain derives from a study of PD-L1 blockade in urothelial cancer. Turning to the study itself: Males with bladder-origin urothelial cancer constituted about nine tenths of the roughly 29 patients.

Described time point: pretreatment peripheral blood. Germline lookup yields CDR1 MDHEN and CDR2 SYDVKM. The trim removed 7 bases at V and 6 bases at J, leaving 4 bases unmatched. The CDR3 spans 12 residues. Libraries were prepared by immunoSEQ multiplex PCR; TCRdb keeps only in-frame clonotypes and omits some of them. The repertoire consists of around 100,000 clones, with about nine tenths occurring once and the leading ten covering 1.5% to 2.5%. The specimen comprised PBMCs, sampled around atezolizumab (anti-PD-L1) treatment. This TCR was recovered from a man in his 60s with urothelial cancer. This chain connects TRBV28 to TRBJ2-7, with TRBD1 matching over 9 bases. The CDR3, as DNA: TGTGCCAGCAAAACAGGGGGCGCCGAGCAGTACTTC. Protein: CASKTGGAEQYF. Full variable domain (rest looked up from reference TRBV28 and TRBJ2-7): DVKVTQSSRYLVKRTGEKVFLECVQDMDHENMFWYRQDPGLGLRLIYFSYDVKMKEKGDIPEGYSVSREKKERFSLILESASTNQTSMYLCASKTGGAEQYFGPGTRLTVT.